The 9 T cell receptor beta chains presented below share a single source sample, sequenced in a study of blood T cells in healthy people across ages. It was with a sample-barcoded 5' primer and a J-beta primer mix that a second PCR of roughly 7 to 11 cycles was run. Via MiXCR, TCRdb re-called the 5' RACE reads, giving one row per CDR3 protein. The sample has about 930,000 distinct CDR3 sequences, about 28% seen once; the top ten hold roughly 10%. The sample was also reused in another study, on T cells of mothers and their children.

Sample: blood. The receptors derive from a woman in her forties in good health.

A few counts support this clonotype. A much larger clone differs from this one at a single base, so this may be a read error. The CDR3 here is CSVTGTEIYEQYF. For the CDR3, the DNA is TGCAGCGTCACCGGGACGGAAATCTACGAGCAGTACTTC. This chain links TRBV29-1 with TRBJ2-7; the D call may be TRBD1 or TRBD2 (5 bases each). The CDR3 runs to 13 residues. Germline lookup yields CDR1 SQVTM and CDR2 ANQGSEA. Trimming pared 6 bases from V and 3 bases from J, leaving 15 bases between.

The chain combines TRBV6-4 with TRBJ2-7, with D perhaps matching TRBD2 (6 bases). The V gene lost 5 bases and the J gene lost 5 bases, with 16 bases spanning the gap. Per the germline V gene, CDR1 is MRHNA and CDR2 is SNTAGT. This CDR3 is 14 amino acids long. CDR3 loop: CASSYDGSINEQYF. DNA of the CDR3: TGTGCCAGCAGTTACGACGGGAGCATAAACGAGCAGTACTTC.

This rearrangement joins TRBV9 to TRBJ2-1, with D possibly being TRBD2 (5 bases). Germline assignment: CDR1 SGDLS and CDR2 YYNGEE. The length of the CDR3 is 16 residues. Trimming pared 1 base from V and 10 bases from J, leaving 21 bases between. The CDR3 protein is CASSVSTISSEREQFF. The CDR3 DNA is TGTGCCAGCAGCGTATCGACTATTTCAAGCGAGAGGGAGCAGTTCTTC.

This clonotype was detected only a few times. V gene TRBV2 combines with J gene TRBJ2-6, with 7 bases matching TRBD2. CDR3 length: 15 residues. From germline, CDR1 is SNHLY and CDR2 FYNNEI. Trimming removed 9 bases from V and 1 base from J; junction bases left unmatched: 6. The CDR3 DNA reads TGTGCCAGGGGGGGGTCGGCTTCTGGGGCCAACGTCCTGACTTTC. Its translation: CARGGSASGANVLTF.

V gene TRBV7-2 combines with J gene TRBJ2-1; TRBD1 agrees at 10 bases. The CDR3 is made up of 14 amino acids. Germline loops: CDR1 SGHTA, CDR2 FQGNSA. The ends lost 5 bases at V and 9 bases at J; junction bases unmatched: 7. Written as DNA, the CDR3 is TGTGCCAGCAGCCAGGACAGGGGGTCTGGTGAGCAGTTCTTC. Its protein product is CASSQDRGSGEQFF.

Turning to this clonotype: A much more abundant neighbour one base away suggests this may be a read error. The chain combines TRBV7-2 with TRBJ2-4; possibly TRBD2 for D (6 bases). The V gene lost 4 bases and the J gene lost 13 bases, with 20 bases spanning the gap. The length of the CDR3 is 14 residues. Germline V gene lookup returns CDR1 SGHTA and CDR2 FQGNSA. CDR3 sequence (DNA): TGTGCCAGCAGCTCCCAGGGAGTCGGGGAGGCCCAGTACTTC. Translated: CASSSQGVGEAQYF.

V and J are TRBV7-3 and TRBJ2-1; maybe TRBD2 (6 bases). The CDR3 covers 17 residues. Trimming removed 4 bases from V and 1 base from J, with 17 bases in between. In germline, CDR1 is SGHTA, CDR2 FQGTGA. CDR3 protein: CASSSLPSSGSYNEQFF. In DNA form, the CDR3 reads TGTGCCAGCAGCTCCCTTCCCTCCAGCGGGTCCTACAATGAGCAGTTCTTC.

A note on this clonotype: Sequence at one end of the junction differs from germline and may be a read error. The chain is built from TRBV7-2 and TRBJ1-4; D unclear. Germline CDR1 and CDR2: SGHTA and FQGNSA. The CDR3 spans 13 residues. CDR3 sequence: CASGFDRREKLFF. CDR3 coding DNA: TGTGCCAGCGGCTTCGACCGGCGCGAAAAACTGTTTTTT.

V and J are TRBV15 and TRBJ2-1; D is undetermined. The CDR3 extends over 13 amino acids. Germline loops: CDR1 LNHNV, CDR2 YYDKDF (reference sequence). Trimming stripped 1 base from V and 5 bases from J, with 6 bases between. The CDR3 sequence is CATSRAGDNEQFF. The CDR3 nucleotides read TGTGCCACCAGCAGAGCTGGGGACAATGAGCAGTTCTTC.